This section outlines one T cell receptor (beta chain) sequence together with its context. No antigen is known for it. No per-base quality is available; no much larger clone lies one base away. Profiling of TCR beta VDJ combinations and CDR3 sequences used genomic DNA as the template. An Illumina HiSeq 2000 was used for TCR repertoire sequencing. For the original study's pipeline: TRBV/TRBJ rearrangement plots, CDR3 size and DJ length profiles, and Simpson's diversity index were used to assess repertoires. Whichever DNA sequence was most abundant in the deep sequencing data was defined as the immunodominant clone. CDR3 amino acid sequences were screened for sharing across subjects and were compared with published repertoires and the VDJdb database. TCRdb itself trimmed the public reads at Q25 with fastp, ran MiXCR and retained productive beta chains. One record per CDR3 amino acid sequence lists the most common genes and DNA. TCRdb assigned the V and J calls; the authors' analysis was not used. Counted in this sample were some 200,000 distinct CDR3 sequences; 50% to 70% of them appeared once. The ten largest clones capture roughly 64% of the sample.

This record belongs to a study of CD8+CD57+ T cells in acquired aplastic anemia listed by TCRdb under 2018. The study in broad terms: DNA extracted from sorted CD4+ and CD8+ cells had a mean of about 3.2 ug, with a range of roughly 0.17 to 27.4 ug. A CD8+CD57+ expansion meant a frequency higher than the mean frequency seen in healthy subjects. The research as a whole found: Although some 28 CD8+ CDR3 sequences were shared by patients and controls, these sequences appeared highly expressed in patients and within the immunodominant clones of patients. CD8+ Simpson's diversity did not differ significantly between patients and healthy controls (P=0.060).

The CDR3 runs 15 amino acids, cysteine and phenylalanine included. Of all the DNA, just the CDR3 is kept, 45 bases in frame from base 1. The germline V gene specifies SGHTA as CDR1 and FQGNSA as CDR2. Between the V and J ends, shortened by 5 bases and 1 base respectively, the junction contains 13 bases. The patients picked for sequencing were ones in whom flow cytometry had shown an expansion of CD8+CD57+ cells. Every patient had severe acquired aplastic anemia, diagnosed using the International Study of Aplastic Anemia and Agranulocytosis and Camitta criteria. Patients had received no therapy at the time of blood sampling. The study deep-sequenced TCR repertoires of sorted CD4+ and CD8+ blood T cells from severe aplastic anemia patients and healthy subjects. In the USA, patient enrollment took place under clinicaltrials.gov protocols 00001620, 01623167, 00001397, 00071045, 00081523 and 00961064. Ficoll-Paque density gradient centrifugation was used to isolate peripheral blood mononuclear cells. Before DNA was extracted, CD4+ and CD8+ T cells were sorted using either FACS or magnetic beads.

The receptor chain draws on TRBV7-2 and TRBJ2-3; a tentative D match to TRBD2 spans 5 bases. The sequence was obtained from a human donor with aplastic anemia. Sequenced input: sorted CD4+, CD8+, or CD8+CD57+ T cells (not recorded which) from PBMCs. At the DNA level, the sequence is TGTGCCAGCAGCATCGGGCTAGCCGGCACAGATACGCAGTATTTT. This encodes CASSIGLAGTDTQYF. The reference TRBV7-2 and TRBJ2-3 proteins fill in what lies around the CDR3, so the full variable domain reads GAGVSQSPSNKVTEKGKDVELRCDPISGHTALYWYRQSLGQGLEFLIYFQGNSAPDKSGLPSDRFSAERTGGSVSTLTIQRTQQEDSAVYLCASSIGLAGTDTQYFGPGTRLTVL.